This TCR beta chain is from a study of cytomegalovirus exposure and HLA in healthy donors. Study-level points and caveats: The study listed roughly 150 cytomegalovirus-associated TCR beta chains.

Trimming removed 8 bases at V and 10 bases at J, with 29 bases between. The V gene's germline CDR1 is MNHNY and CDR2 SVGAGI (reference sequence). The CDR3 spans 16 residues. This clone appeared a few times. Its cognate antigen is unknown. The PCR used 60 Vbeta and 13 Jbeta primers. Assay used: immunoSEQ multiplex PCR; TCRdb lists only in-frame clones, some missing. Found here are about 220,000 clones, approximately 88% of them singletons; the top ten hold approximately 0.71%. This rearrangement joins TRBV6-6 to TRBJ1-2; the D gene is possibly TRBD1 (5 bases). Source material: PBMCs. This clonotype was sampled from a boy aged 2 to 9 in good health and CMV-seronegative. The CDR3 coding sequence is TGTGCCAGCTCCTCTCCCCGGGTGGGGGGGAGAGATGACTACACCTTC. Protein product: CASSSPRVGGRDDYTF.